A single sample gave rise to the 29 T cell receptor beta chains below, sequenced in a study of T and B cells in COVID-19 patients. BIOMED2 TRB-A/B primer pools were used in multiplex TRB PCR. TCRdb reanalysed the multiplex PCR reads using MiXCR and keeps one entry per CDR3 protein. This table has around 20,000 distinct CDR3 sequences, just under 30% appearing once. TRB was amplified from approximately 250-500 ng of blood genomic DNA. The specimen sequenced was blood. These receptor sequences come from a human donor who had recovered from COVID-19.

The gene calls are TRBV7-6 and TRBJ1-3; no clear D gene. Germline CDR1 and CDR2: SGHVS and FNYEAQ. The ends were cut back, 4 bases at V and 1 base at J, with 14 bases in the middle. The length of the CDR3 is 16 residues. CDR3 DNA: TGTGCCAGCAGCTACACAGACACCCCTTCTGGAAACACCATATATTTT. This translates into CASSYTDTPSGNTIYF.

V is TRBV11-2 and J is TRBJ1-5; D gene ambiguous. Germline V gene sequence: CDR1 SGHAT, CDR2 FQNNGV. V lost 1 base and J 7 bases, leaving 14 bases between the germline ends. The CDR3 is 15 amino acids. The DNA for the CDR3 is TGTGCCAGCAGCTTAGTTGGGCGGCCCGGACAGCCCCAGCATTTT. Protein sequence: CASSLVGRPGQPQHF. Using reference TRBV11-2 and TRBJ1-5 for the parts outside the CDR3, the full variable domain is EAGVAQSPRYKIIEKRQSVAFWCNPISGHATLYWYQQILGQGPKLLIQFQNNGVVDDSQLPKDRFSAERLKGVDSTLKIQPAKLEDSAVYLCASSLVGRPGQPQHFGDGTRLSIL.

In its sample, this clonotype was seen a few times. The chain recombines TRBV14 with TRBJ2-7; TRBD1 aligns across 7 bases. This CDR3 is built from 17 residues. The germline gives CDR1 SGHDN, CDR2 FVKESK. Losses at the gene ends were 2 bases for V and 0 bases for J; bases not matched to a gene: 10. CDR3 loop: CASSQQGGGFPSYEQYF. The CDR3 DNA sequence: TGTGCCAGCAGCCAACAAGGGGGCGGGTTTCCCTCCTACGAGCAGTACTTC. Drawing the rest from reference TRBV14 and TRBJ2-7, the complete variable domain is EAGVTQFPSHSVIEKGQTVTLRCDPISGHDNLYWYRRVMGKEIKFLLHFVKESKQDESGMPNNRFLAERTGGTYSTLKVQPAELEDSGVYFCASSQQGGGFPSYEQYFGPGTRLTVT.

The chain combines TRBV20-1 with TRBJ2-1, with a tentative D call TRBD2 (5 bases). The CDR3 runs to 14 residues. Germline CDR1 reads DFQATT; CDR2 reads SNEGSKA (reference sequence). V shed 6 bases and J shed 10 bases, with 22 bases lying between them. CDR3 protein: CSAPAPRKRVEQFF. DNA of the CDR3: TGCAGTGCCCCCGCCCCGAGGAAGAGGGTAGAGCAGTTCTTC.

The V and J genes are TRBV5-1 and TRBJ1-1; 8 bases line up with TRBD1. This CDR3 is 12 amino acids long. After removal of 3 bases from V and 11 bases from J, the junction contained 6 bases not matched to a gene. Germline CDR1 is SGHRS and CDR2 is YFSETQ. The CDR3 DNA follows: TGCGCCAGCAGCTATGAGGGACAGGTCGCTTTCTTT. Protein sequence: CASSYEGQVAFF.

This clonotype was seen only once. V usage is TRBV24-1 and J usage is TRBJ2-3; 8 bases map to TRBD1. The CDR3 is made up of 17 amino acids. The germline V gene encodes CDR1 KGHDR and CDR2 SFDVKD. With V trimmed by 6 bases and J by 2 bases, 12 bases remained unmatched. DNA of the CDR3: TGTGCCACCAGTTTTACCCGGGACAGGCGATACACAGATACGCAGTATTTT. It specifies CATSFTRDRRYTDTQYF.

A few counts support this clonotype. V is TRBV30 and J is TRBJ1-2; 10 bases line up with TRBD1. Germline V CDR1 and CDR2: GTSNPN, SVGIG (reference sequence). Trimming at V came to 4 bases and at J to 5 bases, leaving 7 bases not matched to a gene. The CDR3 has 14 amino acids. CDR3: CAWNQGGQGYGYTF. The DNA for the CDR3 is TGTGCCTGGAACCAGGGGGGACAGGGGTATGGCTACACCTTC. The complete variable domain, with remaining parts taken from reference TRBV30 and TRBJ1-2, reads SQTIHQWPATLVQPVGSPLSLECTVEGTSNPNLYWYRQAAGRGLQLLFYSVGIGQISSEVPQNLSASRPQDRQFILSSKKLLLSDSGFYLCAWNQGGQGYGYTFGSGTRLTVV.

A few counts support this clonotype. The CDR3 DNA reads TGTGCCAGGGGGAGCGGCTCCACAGATACGCAGTATTTT. Translating gives CARGSGSTDTQYF. The chain has TRBV6-2 or TRBV6-3 and TRBJ2-3; D might be TRBD2 (5 bases). Trimming took off 9 bases at V and 2 bases at J, with 12 bases between the two ends. This CDR3 is 13 amino acids long. Germline-derived CDR1 and CDR2 are MNHEY and SVGEGT.

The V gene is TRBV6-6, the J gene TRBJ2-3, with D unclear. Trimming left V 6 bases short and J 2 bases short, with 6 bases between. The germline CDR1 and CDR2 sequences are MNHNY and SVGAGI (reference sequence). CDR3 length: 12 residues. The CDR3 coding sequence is TGTGCCAGCAGCCCAACCACAGATACGCAGTATTTT. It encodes CASSPTTDTQYF.

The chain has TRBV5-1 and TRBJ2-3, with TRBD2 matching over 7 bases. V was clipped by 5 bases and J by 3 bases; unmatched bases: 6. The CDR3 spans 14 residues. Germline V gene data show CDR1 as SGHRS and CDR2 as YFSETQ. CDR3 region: CASSGGLLTDTQYF. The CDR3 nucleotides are TGCGCCAGCAGTGGGGGACTACTTACAGATACGCAGTATTTT. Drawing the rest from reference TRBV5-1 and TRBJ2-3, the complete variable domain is KAGVTQTPRYLIKTRGQQVTLSCSPISGHRSVSWYQQTPGQGLQFLFEYFSETQRNKGNFPGRFSGRQFSNSRSEMNVSTLELGDSALYLCASSGGLLTDTQYFGPGTRLTVL.

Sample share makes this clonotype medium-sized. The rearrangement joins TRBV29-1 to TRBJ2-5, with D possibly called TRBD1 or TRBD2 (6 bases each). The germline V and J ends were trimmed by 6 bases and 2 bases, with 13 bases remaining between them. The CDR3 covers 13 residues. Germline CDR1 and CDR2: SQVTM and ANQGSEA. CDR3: CSVRGQGQETQYF. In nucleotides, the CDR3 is TGCAGCGTCCGGGGGCAGGGGCAAGAGACCCAGTACTTC.

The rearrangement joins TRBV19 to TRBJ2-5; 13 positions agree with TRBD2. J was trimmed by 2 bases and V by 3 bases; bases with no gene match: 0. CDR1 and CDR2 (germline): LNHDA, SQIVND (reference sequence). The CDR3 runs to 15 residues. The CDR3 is CASSMGLAGQETQYF. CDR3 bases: TGTGCCAGTAGTATGGGACTAGCGGGGCAAGAGACCCAGTACTTC. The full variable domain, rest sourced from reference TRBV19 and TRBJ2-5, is DGGITQSPKYLFRKEGQNVTLSCEQNLNHDAMYWYRQDPGQGLRLIYYSQIVNDFQKGDIAEGYSVSREKKESFPLTVTSAQKNPTAFYLCASSMGLAGQETQYFGPGTRLLVL.

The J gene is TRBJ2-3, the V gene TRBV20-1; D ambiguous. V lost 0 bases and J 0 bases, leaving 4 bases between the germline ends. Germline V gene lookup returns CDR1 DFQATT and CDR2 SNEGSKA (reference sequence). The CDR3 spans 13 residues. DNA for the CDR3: TGCAGTGCTAGAGAGCAGAGCACAGATACGCAGTATTTT. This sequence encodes CSAREQSTDTQYF.

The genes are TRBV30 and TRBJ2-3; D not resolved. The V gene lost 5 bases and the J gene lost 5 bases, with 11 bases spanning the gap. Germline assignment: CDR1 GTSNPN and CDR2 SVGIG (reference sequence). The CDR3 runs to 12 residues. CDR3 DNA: TGTGCCTGGGCTCCGGACGTAGATACGCAGTATTTT. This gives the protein CAWAPDVDTQYF.

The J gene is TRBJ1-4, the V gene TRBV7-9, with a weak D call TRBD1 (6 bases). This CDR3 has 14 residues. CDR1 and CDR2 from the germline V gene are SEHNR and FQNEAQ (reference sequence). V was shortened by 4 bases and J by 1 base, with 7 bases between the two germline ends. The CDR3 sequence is CASSSGQTNEKLFF. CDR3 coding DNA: TGTGCCAGCAGCTCGGGACAAACTAATGAAAAACTGTTTTTT. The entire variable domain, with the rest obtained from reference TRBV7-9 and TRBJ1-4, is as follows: DTGVSQNPRHKITKRGQNVTFRCDPISEHNRLYWYRQTLGQGPEFLTYFQNEAQLEKSRLLSDRFSAERPKGSFSTLEIQRTEQGDSAMYLCASSSGQTNEKLFFGSGTQLSVL.

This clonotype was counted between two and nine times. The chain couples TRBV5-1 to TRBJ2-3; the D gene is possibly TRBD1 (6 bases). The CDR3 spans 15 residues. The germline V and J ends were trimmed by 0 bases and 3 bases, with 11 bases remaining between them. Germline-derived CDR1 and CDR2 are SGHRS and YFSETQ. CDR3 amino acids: CASSLAGAVTDTQYF. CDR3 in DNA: TGCGCCAGCAGCTTGGCAGGGGCGGTGACAGATACGCAGTATTTT.

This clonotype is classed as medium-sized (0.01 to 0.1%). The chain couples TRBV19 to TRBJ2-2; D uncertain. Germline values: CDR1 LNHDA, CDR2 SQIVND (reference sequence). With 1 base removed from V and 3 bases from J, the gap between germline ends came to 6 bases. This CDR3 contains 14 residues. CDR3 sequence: CASSIAGYTGELFF. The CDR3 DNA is TGTGCCAGTAGTATAGCAGGATACACCGGGGAGCTGTTTTTT.

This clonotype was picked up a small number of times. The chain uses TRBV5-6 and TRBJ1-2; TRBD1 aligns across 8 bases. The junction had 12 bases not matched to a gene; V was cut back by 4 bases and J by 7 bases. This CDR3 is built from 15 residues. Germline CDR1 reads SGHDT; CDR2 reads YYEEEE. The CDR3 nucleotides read TGTGCCAGCAGCAGAACCTTTCAGGGGGCTCTTGGCTACACCTTC. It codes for CASSRTFQGALGYTF.

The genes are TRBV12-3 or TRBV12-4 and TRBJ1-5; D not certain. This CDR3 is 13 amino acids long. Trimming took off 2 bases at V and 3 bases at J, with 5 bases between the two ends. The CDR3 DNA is TGTGCCAGCAGTTTACAGGTCAATCAGCCCCAGCATTTT. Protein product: CASSLQVNQPQHF.

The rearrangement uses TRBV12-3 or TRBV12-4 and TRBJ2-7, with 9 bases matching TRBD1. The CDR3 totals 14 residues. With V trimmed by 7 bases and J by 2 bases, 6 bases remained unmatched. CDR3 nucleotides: TGTGCCAGCAAGCCGGGACAGGGACCCTACGAGCAGTACTTC. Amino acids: CASKPGQGPYEQYF.

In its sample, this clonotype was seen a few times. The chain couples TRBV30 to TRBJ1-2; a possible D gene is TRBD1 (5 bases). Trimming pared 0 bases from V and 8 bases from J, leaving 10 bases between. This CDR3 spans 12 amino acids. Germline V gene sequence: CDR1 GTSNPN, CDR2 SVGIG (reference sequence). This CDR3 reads CAWSVVGDGYTF. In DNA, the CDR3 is TGTGCCTGGAGTGTAGTGGGGGACGGCTACACCTTC.

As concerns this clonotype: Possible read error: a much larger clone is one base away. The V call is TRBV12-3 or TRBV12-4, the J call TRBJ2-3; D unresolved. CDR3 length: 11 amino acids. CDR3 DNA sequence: TGTGTCAGCAGTCTCCAGGATACGCAGTATTTT. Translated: CVSSLQDTQYF.

The CDR3 spells CASSLTSPHNEQFF. CDR3 in DNA: TGTGCCAGCAGCTTGACTAGCCCTCACAATGAGCAGTTCTTC. V is TRBV7-9 and J is TRBJ2-1; 7 bases fit TRBD2. Germline V gene sequence: CDR1 SEHNR, CDR2 FQNEAQ (reference sequence). The J segment lost 5 bases and the V segment lost 3 bases, leaving 4 bases of the junction unmatched. This CDR3 region has 14 residues.

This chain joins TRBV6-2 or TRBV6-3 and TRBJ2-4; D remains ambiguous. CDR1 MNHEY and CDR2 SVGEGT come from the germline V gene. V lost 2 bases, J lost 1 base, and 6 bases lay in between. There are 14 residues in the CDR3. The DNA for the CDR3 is TGTGCCAGCAGTTACGGTCTTGCCAAAAACATTCAGTACTTC. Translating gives CASSYGLAKNIQYF.

The CDR3 sequence: CASSTWLEQFF. CDR3 DNA: TGTGCCAGCAGTACCTGGTTGGAGCAGTTCTTC. This rearrangement joins TRBV11-1 to TRBJ2-1; no firm D call. CDR1 and CDR2 (germline): SGHAT, FQDESV (reference sequence). CDR3 length equals 11 residues. Trimming stripped 6 bases from V and 10 bases from J, with 10 bases between.

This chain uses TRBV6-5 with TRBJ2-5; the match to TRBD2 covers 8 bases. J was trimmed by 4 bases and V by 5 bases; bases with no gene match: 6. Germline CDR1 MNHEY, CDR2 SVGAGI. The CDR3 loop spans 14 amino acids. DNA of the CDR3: TGTGCCAGCAGTGCCGGGACTAGTGGAGAGACCCAGTACTTC. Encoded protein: CASSAGTSGETQYF.

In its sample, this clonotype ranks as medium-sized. The CDR3 sequence: CASSSRDTGELFF. CDR3 nucleotides: TGTGCCAGTAGTTCCCGGGACACCGGGGAGCTGTTTTTT. The chain uses TRBV19 and TRBJ2-2, with D hard to call. Germline CDR1 LNHDA, CDR2 SQIVND (reference sequence). Trimming cost V 5 bases and J 3 bases, with 7 bases left between them. This CDR3 spans 13 amino acids.

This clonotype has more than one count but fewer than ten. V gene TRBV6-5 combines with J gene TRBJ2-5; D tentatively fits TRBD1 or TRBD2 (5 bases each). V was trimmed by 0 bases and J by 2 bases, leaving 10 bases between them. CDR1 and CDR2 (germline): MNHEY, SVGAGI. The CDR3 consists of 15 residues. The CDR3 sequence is CASSYSWGKQETQYF. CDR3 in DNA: TGTGCCAGCAGTTACTCCTGGGGGAAACAAGAGACCCAGTACTTC.

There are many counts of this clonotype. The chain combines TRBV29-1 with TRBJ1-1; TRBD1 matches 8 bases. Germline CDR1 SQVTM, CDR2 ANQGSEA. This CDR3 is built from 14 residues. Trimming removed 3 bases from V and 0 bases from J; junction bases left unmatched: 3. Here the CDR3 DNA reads TGCAGCGTTGACAGGGGGCTTATGAACACTGAAGCTTTCTTT. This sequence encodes CSVDRGLMNTEAFF.